This T cell receptor beta chain was sequenced during a study of Ad26.COV2.S vaccination and SARS-CoV-2 variants. Across the study: Dosing was one shot or two shots 56 days apart. Study-wide results and caveats: Those who received the vaccine showed greater spike-specific TCR breadth than those given placebo. Quantification of TCR breadth and depth may have yielded underestimates of total T cell responses.

The germline V and J ends were trimmed by 5 bases and 6 bases, with 13 bases remaining between them. CDR3 size: 14 residues. Germline CDR1 is KGHSH and CDR2 is LQKENI. With regard to this clone: The target antigen is unknown.

Specified treatment: roughly 20 received Ad26.COV2.S at low or high dose, single or two shots; roughly 5 received placebo; per-sample allocation not given. Material that was analyzed had been drawn on day 63 after the first vaccine or placebo injection. Method: immunoSEQ multiplex PCR; TCRdb's copy keeps in-frame clones and lacks some. There are about 350,000 clones in the sample; about 88% occur only once, and around 6.4% lies in the top ten. The chain recombines TRBV18 with TRBJ1-4; D is undetermined. The sequence came from a person aged 18-60 years who received the Ad26.COV2.S COVID-19 vaccine or a placebo. Sequenced material: peripheral blood, taken in a trial of Ad26.COV2.S vaccine versus placebo. The CDR3 DNA reads TGTGCCAGCTCAGCAACCGGGAACGATGAAAAACTGTTTTTT. Translating gives CASSATGNDEKLFF.